The 8 T cell receptor beta chains listed next were all sequenced from one sample in a study of blood T cells in healthy people across ages. A sample-barcoded 5' primer and a J-beta primer mix were used in a second PCR of roughly 7 to 12 cycles. MiXCR, run by TCRdb on the 5' RACE reads, gives a single entry per CDR3 protein. The sample consists of some 1.5 million distinct CDR3 sequences, about 28% of them appearing once. The sequenced material came from blood. These receptors all stem from a woman in her twenties or thirties in good health.

This clonotype was observed a few times. The genes are TRBV7-9 and TRBJ2-3, with 12 bases lining up with TRBD2. This CDR3 spans 16 amino acids. The germline V gene encodes CDR1 SEHNR and CDR2 FQNEAQ (reference sequence). The J segment lost 4 bases and the V segment lost 4 bases, leaving 6 bases of the junction unmatched. The CDR3 DNA reads TGTGCCAGCAGCTCACGGACTAGCGGGACCTCAGATACGCAGTATTTT. Protein: CASSSRTSGTSDTQYF.

This clonotype was counted ten times or more. V gene TRBV20-1 combines with J gene TRBJ2-3; D remains ambiguous. The CDR3 is 15 residues long. Trimming removed 4 bases at V and 0 bases at J, with 14 bases between. Germline V gene data show CDR1 as DFQATT and CDR2 as SNEGSKA (reference sequence). CDR3 sequence reads: CSATLGGVSTDTQYF. CDR3 nucleotides: TGCAGTGCTACGTTGGGCGGCGTTAGCACAGATACGCAGTATTTT.

The table lists this clonotype with a few counts. The V and J genes are TRBV12-3 or TRBV12-4 and TRBJ1-1; maybe TRBD1 (6 bases). Trimming took 3 bases from V and 4 from J, leaving 12 bases between them. CDR3 size: 14 residues. The CDR3 coding sequence is TGTGCCAGCAGTTTTGGACAGAGGGTCACTGAAGCTTTCTTT. Encoded protein: CASSFGQRVTEAFF.

This clonotype was seen a handful of times. The V call is TRBV20-1, the J call TRBJ2-1, with TRBD2 as a possible D gene (5 bases). Trimming took off 2 bases at V and 5 bases at J, with 19 bases between the two ends. Germline V CDR1 and CDR2: DFQATT, SNEGSKA (reference sequence). This CDR3 region has 16 residues. The CDR3 coding sequence is TGCAGTGCTAGACCCCACCGAGAGGGATGGGACAATGAGCAGTTCTTC. Translating it yields CSARPHREGWDNEQFF.

V usage is TRBV6-5 and J usage is TRBJ1-4; D uncertain. Germline V gives CDR1 MNHEY, CDR2 SVGAGI. V lost 6 bases and J 8 bases, leaving 7 bases between the germline ends. This CDR3 is built from 11 residues. The CDR3 nucleotides read TGTGCCAGCAGAAAAAGGGAAAAACTGTTTTTT. It yields the protein CASRKREKLFF.

J is TRBJ1-5 and V is TRBV6-2 or TRBV6-3; D not certain. CDR1 MNHEY and CDR2 SVGEGT come from the germline V gene. The CDR3 consists of 17 residues. Deletions cut 6 bases from V and 4 bases from J, with 22 bases between. In nucleotides, the CDR3 is TGTGCCAGCAGCCCCCCCCCGGGGATAAATGGTAATCAGCCCCAGCATTTT. It specifies CASSPPPGINGNQPQHF.

This clonotype has more than one count but fewer than ten. The chain recombines TRBV27 with TRBJ2-3; maybe TRBD1 (5 bases). V was pared by 7 bases and J by 5 bases, with 13 bases between. Germline V gene lookup returns CDR1 MNHEY and CDR2 SMNVEV (reference sequence). This CDR3 contains 13 residues. This CDR3 reads CASKGGAKDTQYF. The CDR3 region has the DNA TGTGCCAGCAAAGGTGGGGCCAAAGATACGCAGTATTTT.

This clonotype was picked up a small number of times. The chain joins TRBV7-2 to TRBJ2-7; no clear D gene. The V gene's germline CDR1 is SGHTA and CDR2 FQGNSA. The CDR3 has 14 residues. The germline V and J ends were trimmed by 1 base and 2 bases, with 9 bases remaining between them. The CDR3 bases are TGTGCCAGCAGCTTAGAAATCCCCCCCTACGAGCAGTACTTC. This sequence encodes CASSLEIPPYEQYF.